This T cell receptor beta chain was captured by sequencing in a study of cytomegalovirus exposure and HLA in healthy donors. Study-wide results and limits: Available immune exposure information was restricted to CMV serostatus only. A later analysis linked a missense variant in DCLRE1C to the trimming of TCR beta V and J genes.

The V and J ends lost 8 bases and 5 bases respectively, with 22 bases between them. Germline CDR1 and CDR2: WNHNN and SYGVQD (reference sequence). The CDR3 is 16 amino acids. A remark on this clone: Its antigen is unknown.

60 Vbeta and 13 Jbeta primers were used in PCR. Some clones are missing from TCRdb's copy, which holds only in-frame ones; the method was immunoSEQ multiplex PCR. The table lists some 250,000 clones, about 80% of them singletons. The TCR comes from a woman aged 55 to 70 in good health and CMV-seropositive. The chain couples TRBV10-1 to TRBJ2-1; possible D gene TRBD2, 5 bases. Specimen: PBMCs. CDR3 residues: CASQPGWAVGDNEQFF. The CDR3 DNA sequence: TGCGCCAGCCAACCGGGGTGGGCGGTTGGAGACAATGAGCAGTTCTTC.